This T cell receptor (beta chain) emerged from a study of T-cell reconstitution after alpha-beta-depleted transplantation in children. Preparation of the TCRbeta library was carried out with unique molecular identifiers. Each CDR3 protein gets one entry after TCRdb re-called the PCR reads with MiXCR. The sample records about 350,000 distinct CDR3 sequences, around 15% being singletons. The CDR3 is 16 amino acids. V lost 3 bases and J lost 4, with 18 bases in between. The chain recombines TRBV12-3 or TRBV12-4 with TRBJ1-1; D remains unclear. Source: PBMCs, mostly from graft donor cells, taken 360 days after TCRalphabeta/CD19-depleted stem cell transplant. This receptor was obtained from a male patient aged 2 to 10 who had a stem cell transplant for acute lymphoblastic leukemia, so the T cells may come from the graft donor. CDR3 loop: CASSLYSDLAGTEAFF. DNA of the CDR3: TGTGCCAGCAGTTTGTATTCCGACCTGGCGGGCACTGAAGCTTTCTTT.